Listed below are T cell receptor beta chains from one sample, sequenced in a study of a mutant IDH1 vaccine in newly diagnosed glioma. Assay: immunoSEQ multiplex PCR; the TCRdb copy retains only in-frame clones and omits some. The sample holds about 98,000 clones; over 85% are singletons and the top ten take roughly 0.58%. This sample comprised PBMCs, obtained from a glioma patient treated with radiotherapy, temozolomide or both. The origin of the receptors is a woman aged 45 to 65 with glioma. Both conserved end residues are part of each CDR3. The D gene is left open where the match is weak. Rows give clone size only sometimes, using once, few, many, or a class for an expanded clone.

cdr3_aa: CASSYARTGSFDEQYF
cdr3_nt: TGTGCCAGCAGCTATGCAAGGACAGGGTCCTTTGACGAGCAGTACTTC
clone_size: .
j_call: TRBJ2-7
d_call: TRBD1
v_call: TRBV5-8

cdr3_aa: CASSRLAGVGNEQFF
cdr3_nt: TGTGCCAGCAGCCGGTTAGCGGGAGTGGGCAATGAGCAGTTCTTC
clone_size: .
j_call: TRBJ2-1
d_call: TRBD2
v_call: TRBV9

cdr3_aa: CATGWGGLITEAFF
cdr3_nt: TGTGCGACGGGTTGGGGGGGGCTAATCACTGAAGCTTTCTTT
clone_size: .
j_call: TRBJ1-1
d_call: .
v_call: TRBV6-5

cdr3_aa: CAWSVWTGDQPQHF
cdr3_nt: TGTGCCTGGAGTGTCTGGACCGGCGATCAGCCCCAGCATTTT
clone_size: .
j_call: TRBJ1-5
d_call: .
v_call: TRBV30

cdr3_aa: CASSVSRSGSGREEQYF
cdr3_nt: TGTGCCAGTAGCGTATCCCGTAGCGGGAGCGGGCGGGAGGAGCAGTACTTC
clone_size: .
j_call: TRBJ2-7
d_call: TRBD2
v_call: TRBV19

cdr3_aa: CASSSPLREPRGGYTF
cdr3_nt: TGTGCCAGTAGTAGCCCCCTACGGGAGCCAAGGGGTGGCTACACCTTC
clone_size: .
j_call: TRBJ1-2
d_call: .
v_call: TRBV19

cdr3_aa: CASSYGSGGTYEQYF
cdr3_nt: TGTGCCAGCTCCTATGGTTCAGGGGGCACCTACGAGCAGTACTTC
clone_size: .
j_call: TRBJ2-7
d_call: TRBD1
v_call: TRBV18

cdr3_aa: CASRLHFSGNTIYF
cdr3_nt: TGTGCCAGCAGACTTCATTTCTCTGGAAACACCATATATTTT
clone_size: .
j_call: TRBJ1-3
d_call: .
v_call: TRBV6-5

cdr3_aa: CASSLGYSNTGELFF
cdr3_nt: TGTGCCAGCAGCCTGGGGTATTCGAACACCGGGGAGCTGTTTTTT
clone_size: .
j_call: TRBJ2-2
d_call: .
v_call: TRBV28

cdr3_aa: CASSSATGPYNEQFF
cdr3_nt: TGTGCCAGCAGCTCCGCGACGGGGCCCTACAATGAGCAGTTCTTC
clone_size: .
j_call: TRBJ2-1
d_call: .
v_call: TRBV7-3

cdr3_aa: CASSSLNRGNTEAFF
cdr3_nt: TGTGCCAGCAGCTCACTAAACAGGGGGAACACTGAAGCTTTCTTT
clone_size: .
j_call: TRBJ1-1
d_call: TRBD1
v_call: TRBV7-8

cdr3_aa: CASSPTRSSYNEQFF
cdr3_nt: TGTGCCAGCAGTCCGACGCGGAGCTCCTACAATGAGCAGTTCTTC
clone_size: once
j_call: TRBJ2-1
d_call: .
v_call: TRBV27

cdr3_aa: CASTFDPRGLTYGYTF
cdr3_nt: TGTGCCAGCACCTTCGACCCCAGGGGGCTTACCTATGGCTACACCTTC
clone_size: .
j_call: TRBJ1-2
d_call: TRBD1
v_call: TRBV2

cdr3_aa: CASSVATGFSYEQYF
cdr3_nt: TGTGCCAGCAGCGTAGCTACGGGTTTCTCCTACGAGCAGTACTTC
clone_size: .
j_call: TRBJ2-7
d_call: .
v_call: TRBV9

cdr3_aa: CASSPEYATNEKLFF
cdr3_nt: TGTGCCAGCAGCCCTGAGTATGCAACTAATGAAAAACTGTTTTTT
clone_size: .
j_call: TRBJ1-4
d_call: .
v_call: TRBV5-5